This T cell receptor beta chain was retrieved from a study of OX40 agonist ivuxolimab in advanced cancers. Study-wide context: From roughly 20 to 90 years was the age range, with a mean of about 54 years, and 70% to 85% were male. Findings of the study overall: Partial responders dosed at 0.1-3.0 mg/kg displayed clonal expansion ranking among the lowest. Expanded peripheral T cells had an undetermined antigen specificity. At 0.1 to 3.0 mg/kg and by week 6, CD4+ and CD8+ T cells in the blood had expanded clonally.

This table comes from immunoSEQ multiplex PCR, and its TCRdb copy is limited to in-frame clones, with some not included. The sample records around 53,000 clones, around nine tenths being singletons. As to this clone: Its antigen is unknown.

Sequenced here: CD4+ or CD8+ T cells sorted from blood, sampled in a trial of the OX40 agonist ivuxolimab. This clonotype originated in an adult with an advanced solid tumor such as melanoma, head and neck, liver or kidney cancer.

The CDR3 coding sequence is TGTGCCAGCAGTCGTGGACTAGCGGGAGACAGCCCAGATACGCAGTATTTT. Its protein is CASSRGLAGDSPDTQYF. This rearrangement joins TRBV7-8 to TRBJ2-3, with TRBD2 identical over 13 bases. The V segment lost 6 bases and the J segment 4 bases; nucleotides outside the gene matches: 10. The germline V gene encodes CDR1 SGHVS and CDR2 FQNEAQ. There are 17 residues in the CDR3.